This T cell receptor (beta chain) appears in the sequencing data of a study of shared clonotypes between healthy human individuals (dated by TCRdb to 2018 to 2020). About the study as a whole: Three men and a couple of women, aged 18 to 49 years, made up the cohort. Per donor, three plates each were used for CD4 naive and CD4 memory, two for CD8 naive, and one for CD8 memory. The study deeply sequenced blood TCR repertoires of several healthy adults to estimate repertoire size and the extent of clonotype sharing between individuals. Libraries were prepared and TCR repertoires were sequenced by different laboratories using diverse techniques, in order to increase sequencing depth and limit assay-specific biases. Leukapheresis yielded between about 0.94 and 9 billion PBMCs per donor.

General findings and caveats noted by the study authors: Rarefaction of sorted-subset datasets indicated incomplete sequencing despite the large sequencing depth. Based on pairwise subsampling, the degree of clonotype sharing among donors was expected to be affected by sequencing depth. Sampling was limited to blood, and TCR repertoires in tissue likely differ from TCR repertoires in blood. Larger estimated clonotype richness was generally found for naive subsets than for memory subsets. When several donors were compared, the shared fraction of clonotypes was about 5.4% for naive CD4, more than 3% for naive CD8, 2.3% for memory CD4, and around 0.37% for memory CD8. The genetic and exposure-history diversity represented was limited by the small number of donors. Compared with non-shared clonotypes, the clonotypes found in all four sorted-subset donors had higher generation probabilities.

CD8 naive samples consisted of CD45RO-negative cells that were positively selected for CCR7, yielding a CD45RA+CCR7+ population without TemRA cells. Healthy HIV-negative adults with no recently reported acute infections or vaccinations were included as donors. All donors were Caucasian adults living in Nashville, Tennessee, USA. Blood was collected by leukapheresis, and PBMCs were isolated by Ficoll-Histopaque density gradient centrifugation and then cryopreserved in liquid nitrogen vapor phase. Analytical flow cytometry was used to check the purity and quantity of every magnetically sorted T cell population. Genomic DNA was isolated from each sorted fraction and quantified by UV absorbance on a Nanodrop 2000c. TCR CDR3 regions were amplified from genomic DNA by multiplex PCR using the deep immunoSEQ assay. Genomic DNA extracted from each cell subset was distributed evenly over all wells of several immunoSEQ 96-well plates, and each plate served as one replicate. Each replicate PCR for sorted subsets received about 210 ng genomic DNA, equal to roughly 33,000 T cell genomes. Purified libraries were quantified with a Qubit 3.0 fluorometer, sized on a Bioanalyzer 2100, and re-quantified with the KAPA Library Quantification kit. Every immunoSEQ 96-well plate was sequenced on a separate single-read 150-cycle Illumina NextSeq 550 flow cell. The paper's processing steps were these. Because only junctional sequences without quality scores were contained in the immunoSEQ output, filtering matching that applied to full-length reads could not be performed. To assign V/J genes and CDR3, sequences were annotated against IMGT germline references using PyIR, a Python wrapper for IgBLAST v1.9. Reads were removed for weak V/J assignments (E-value above 1e-6), missing CDR3, stop codons, out-of-frame junctions, or ambiguous translated residues. V3J clonotypes were defined as sequences sharing the same inferred V gene, J gene, and CDR3 amino acid sequence. The percentage overlap between two repertoires was calculated by dividing the number of shared unique clonotypes by the size of the smaller repertoire. Three approaches were used to assess repertoire richness: RTK rarefaction, the Chao1 estimator, and Recon v2.1 estimates of unobserved clonotypes. Generation probabilities were computed with OLGA for all TCRbeta clonotypes obtained by the gDNA method from a handful of donors. TCRdb provides this immuneACCESS table in a form limited to in-frame rearrangements. Some clones are lacking; in checked studies, under half of them reflect an unresolved V gene, and why the rest are absent is not known. That table furnishes V, J and clone size, whereas the DNA furnished D and trimming. The sample table lists 2 million or so clones, about 94% of them with a count of one. 0.85% to 1.3% of the sample is held by the ten biggest clonotypes.

Its CDR3 holds 11 amino acids, cysteine through phenylalanine. The DNA shown is the 33-base CDR3, in frame from base 1. Cut back by 2 bases and 6 bases, the V and J ends lie 2 bases apart. Via the germline V gene (reference sequence), CDR1 is MNHNY and CDR2 SVGAGI. This clone occurred a few times. Its antigen target is currently unknown. Within one base of it there is no much larger clone, and no base qualities were kept. In this chain, TRBV6-6 is recombined with TRBJ2-1, with no reliable assignment of the D segment. What was sequenced was naive CD8+ T cells sorted from blood. Reading the label with the study, this specimen's cell subset or site is: CD45RA+CCR7+. This TCR came from a man aged 18 to 30 in good health. The DNA sequence reads TGTGCCAGCAGTTACCTCAATGAGCAGTTCTTC. This gives the protein CASSYLNEQFF.